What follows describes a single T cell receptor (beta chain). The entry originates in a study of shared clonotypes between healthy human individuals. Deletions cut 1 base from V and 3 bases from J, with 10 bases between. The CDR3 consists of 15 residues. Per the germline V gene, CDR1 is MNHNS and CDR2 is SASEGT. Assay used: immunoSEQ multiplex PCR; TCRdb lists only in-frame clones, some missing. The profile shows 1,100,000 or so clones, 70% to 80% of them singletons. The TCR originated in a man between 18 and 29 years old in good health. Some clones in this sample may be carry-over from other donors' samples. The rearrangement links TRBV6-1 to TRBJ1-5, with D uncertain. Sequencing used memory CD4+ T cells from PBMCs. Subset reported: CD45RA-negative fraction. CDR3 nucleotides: TGTGCCAGCAGTGAAGGCTTGGAGTACAATCAGCCCCAGCATTTT. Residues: CASSEGLEYNQPQHF.